This T cell receptor (beta chain) emerged from a study of T cells after yellow fever vaccination (dated by TCRdb to about 2019). For the study in its entirety: The SMART-Seq v4 Ultra Low Input RNA kit was used to prepare libraries from fractions with low cell numbers. Bulk TCR alpha and beta repertoires were sequenced longitudinally to track T-cell clones before and after primary and booster YFV17D yellow fever vaccination. Two healthy male donors made up the cohort, one aged 18 to 30 years and the other aged 30 to 39 years. Blood was collected at multiple timepoints before and after primary and secondary immunization, and bulk PBMC replicates and cell subsets were isolated. General findings and caveats noted by the study authors: Computational filtering was required because FACS-sorted repertoires could contain abundant contaminating clonotypes from the bulk population. After the booster, most clones that had expanded after primary vaccination were detected again (around 97% of CD4 and around nine tenths of CD8), suggesting broad maintenance of memory. A small fraction of clonotypes appeared in both the CD4 and CD8 compartments, likely as a result of convergent recombination. The secondary T-cell response was weaker than the primary response but faster, peaking on day 5 instead of day 15. Because the study included only two donors, the extent to which the findings can be generalized is limited.

These reads were obtained on an Illumina NovaSeq 6000. TCR cDNA was synthesized by 5'RACE template switching, which introduced a universal primer site and unique molecular identifiers. Priming for cDNA synthesis came from both the TCR alpha and TCR beta constant segments. Libraries were amplified in two PCR steps, with sample barcodes and sequencing adapters added in the second step. Libraries were sequenced on Illumina HiSeq 2500 (2x100 bp) or NovaSeq (2x150 bp). In the source study's methods: Reads were demultiplexed and collapsed into UMI consensus sequences with MIGEC, and V(D)J alignment was performed with MiXCR. Clonotypes responding to the vaccine were identified with edgeR on replicate PBMC samples, with the criteria of FDR below 0.01 and a log2 fold change above 5 up to day 15. Bulk clonotypes were assigned CD4 or CD8 identity according to which sequenced CD4 or CD8 repertoire held them at higher abundance. TCRdb itself trimmed the public reads at Q25 with fastp, ran MiXCR and retained productive beta chains. Each entry is one CDR3 protein sequence, shown with its most common DNA and genes. V and J calls and clone size were set by TCRdb, not the authors. This sample has some 220,000 distinct CDR3 sequences in its table, and approximately 3% of those were observed once. Jointly, the top ten make up around 3.3% of the sample.

This clonotype was detected a few times. It lacks a known antigen. No much larger clone exists at a distance of one base, and base qualities are not known. Looking up the germline V gene (reference sequence) yields CDR1 DFQATT and CDR2 SNEGSKA. The CDR3 goes from the cysteine to the phenylalanine over 15 residues. The CDR3 DNA has 45 bases and is translated from base 1. Between the V and J ends, shortened by 0 bases and 4 bases respectively, the junction contains 15 bases. This sample's treatment or condition label indicates: live attenuated yellow fever vaccine strain. A standard Ficoll-Paque protocol was used to isolate PBMCs from peripheral blood. Dynabeads CD4 and CD8 positive selection kits were used to isolate the CD4 and CD8 T-cell fractions. TriZol was used to extract RNA from bulk PBMCs, CD4 and CD8 fractions, and dextramer-positive and dextramer-negative fractions.

This sequence was found in a man in his late teens or twenties who received the YFV17D yellow fever vaccine. This material consisted of CD4+ T cells sorted from PBMCs, taken 10 days after the yellow fever booster vaccination. In this chain, TRBV20-1 is recombined with TRBJ2-5; no D gene can be assigned with confidence. Here is the DNA: TGCAGTGCTAGAGATGGAAGGGATTGGCGAGAGACCCAGTACTTC. Translated, it reads CSARDGRDWRETQYF.